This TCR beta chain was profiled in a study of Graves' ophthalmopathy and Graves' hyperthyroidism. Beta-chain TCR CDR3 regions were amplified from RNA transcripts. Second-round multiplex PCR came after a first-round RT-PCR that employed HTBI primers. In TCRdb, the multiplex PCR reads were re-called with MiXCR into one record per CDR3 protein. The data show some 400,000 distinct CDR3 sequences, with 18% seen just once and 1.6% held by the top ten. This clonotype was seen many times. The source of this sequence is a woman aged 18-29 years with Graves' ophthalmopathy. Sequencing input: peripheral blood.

CDR3 nucleotides: TGCGCCAGCAGCCTGGGTGATTTGAACACTGAAGCTTTCTTT. This translates into CASSLGDLNTEAFF. The V gene is TRBV5-1, the J gene TRBJ1-1; no clear D gene. The CDR3 loop spans 14 amino acids. Germline V gene sequence: CDR1 SGHRS, CDR2 YFSETQ. V lost 4 bases and J lost 0, with 10 bases in between.